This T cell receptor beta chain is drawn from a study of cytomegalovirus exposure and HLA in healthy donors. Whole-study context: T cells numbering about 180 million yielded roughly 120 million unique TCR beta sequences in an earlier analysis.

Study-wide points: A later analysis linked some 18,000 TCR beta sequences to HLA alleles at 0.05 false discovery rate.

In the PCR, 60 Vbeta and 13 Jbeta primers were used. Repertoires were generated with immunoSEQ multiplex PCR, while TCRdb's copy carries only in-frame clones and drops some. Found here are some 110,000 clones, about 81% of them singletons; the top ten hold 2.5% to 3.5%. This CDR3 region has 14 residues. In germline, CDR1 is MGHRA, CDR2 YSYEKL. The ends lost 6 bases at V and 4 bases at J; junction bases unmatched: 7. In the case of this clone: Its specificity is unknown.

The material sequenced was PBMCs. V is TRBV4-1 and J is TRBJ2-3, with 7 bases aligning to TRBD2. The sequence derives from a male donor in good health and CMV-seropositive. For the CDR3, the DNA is TGCGCCAGCAGTGGCGCGGGGGAGCCAGATACGCAGTATTTT. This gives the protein CASSGAGEPDTQYF.